This T cell receptor beta chain was sequenced during a study of shared T cell receptors in the human thymus. Germline CDR1 MDHEN, CDR2 SYDVKM. The V segment lost 10 bases and the J segment 3 bases; nucleotides outside the gene matches: 11. This CDR3 is built from 14 residues. Sequenced by immunoSEQ multiplex PCR; TCRdb stores in-frame clones only, minus some. The table records some 660,000 clones, roughly 86% of them present only once. The sample was also linked to a second study, of human thymus T cells. From that paper: Thymic and blood repertoires appeared to show biased V and J gene usage.

The chain is built from TRBV28 and TRBJ2-7; TRBD1 matches at 8 bases. The specimen sequenced was thymocytes. This receptor was taken from a boy under three years old with a congenital heart defect. The CDR3 nucleotides are TGTGCCACCAAAGGACAGGGTCTGTTCTACGAGCAGTACTTC. It specifies CATKGQGLFYEQYF.